This T cell receptor (beta chain) originates from a study of molecular identifiers for immune sequencing clone quantification. The bulk TCR libraries were made with methods described before and with listed TCR primers. Each CDR3 protein gets one entry after TCRdb re-called the PCR reads with MiXCR. This repertoire shows more than 550,000 distinct CDR3 sequences, approximately 24% found once; its top ten account for about 0.8%. The V end lost 6 bases, the J end lost 2 bases, and 20 bases lay between the germline ends. The germline CDR1 and CDR2 sequences are SEHNR and FQNEAQ (reference sequence). This CDR3 contains 16 residues.

The chain employs TRBV7-9 and TRBJ2-7; D is perhaps TRBD1 or TRBD2 (5 bases each). This clonotype was obtained from a human donor in good health. Some libraries in this study had Jurkat cell RNA spiked in. Specimen: naive CD8+ T cells from blood, with Jurkat cell RNA spiked in. Subset specified: FACS-sorted CD8+CD4-CCR7+CD45RA+ naive T cells. The CDR3 is CASRDTTGTETYEQYF. The CDR3, as DNA: TGTGCCAGCAGGGACACCACCGGGACGGAGACCTACGAGCAGTACTTC.